This T cell receptor (beta chain) was profiled in a study of T cell responses to AZD1222 COVID-19 vaccine. Germline CDR1 and CDR2: LNHDA and SQIVND (reference sequence). The CDR3 runs 11 residues. Trimming pared 1 base from V and 11 bases from J, leaving 6 bases between. Profiling relied on immunoSEQ multiplex PCR, and the TCRdb table lists in-frame clones only, not all of them. The data hold fewer than 70,000 clones, with 85% to 90% observed a single time. As to this clone: The target antigen is unknown.

Overall study results and limits: Spike-specific TCRs gained breadth and depth after people received two AZD1222 doses. Unmutated variant regions are reportedly targeted by nearly half of spike-specific TCRs. Of the AZD1222 recipients, only five or six were seropositive at baseline.

This chain connects TRBV19 to TRBJ2-1; the D is unclear. The sequence derives from an adult who received the AZD1222 COVID-19 vaccine. The sequenced sample was peripheral blood, obtained 28 days after the second AZD1222 dose. The CDR3 DNA reads as TGTGCCAGTAGTATAGGACTTAAGCAGTTCTTC. Protein product: CASSIGLKQFF.